This TCR beta chain was sequenced in a study of cytomegalovirus exposure and HLA in healthy donors. Study information: Researchers found that roughly 77% of a few hundred genotyped donors fell within the Caucasian-associated ancestry cluster.

About this clone: The antigen is not known.

Germline V gene sequence: CDR1 GTSNPN, CDR2 SVGIG (reference sequence). J gave up 0 bases and V 2 bases, and 5 bases lay outside the gene matches. The CDR3 is 16 amino acids. Study conclusions and caveats: A missense variant in DCLRE1C was later tied to TCR beta V- and J-gene trimming. Analysis performed later found roughly 17,000 TCR beta sequences associated with HLA alleles at 0.05 false discovery rate.

The PCR was carried out with 60 Vbeta primers and 13 Jbeta primers. In the original analysis: About 11 million of the 60 million to 80 million unique TCR beta chains counted in a later analysis were shared. TCRdb's table, derived via immunoSEQ multiplex PCR, lists solely in-frame clones and lacks some. For V, J and clone size, that table is used; D and trimming come from the DNA. In the table there are about 64,000 clones, roughly 74% of which are singletons. The source material was PBMCs. The receptor comes from a man in his late teens or twenties in good health and CMV-seropositive. This sequence joins TRBV30 and TRBJ1-4; 8 bases are a match to TRBD1. The CDR3 sequence: CAWSTGGVATNEKLFF. In DNA form, the CDR3 reads TGTGCCTGGAGTACAGGGGGAGTTGCAACTAATGAAAAACTGTTTTTT.